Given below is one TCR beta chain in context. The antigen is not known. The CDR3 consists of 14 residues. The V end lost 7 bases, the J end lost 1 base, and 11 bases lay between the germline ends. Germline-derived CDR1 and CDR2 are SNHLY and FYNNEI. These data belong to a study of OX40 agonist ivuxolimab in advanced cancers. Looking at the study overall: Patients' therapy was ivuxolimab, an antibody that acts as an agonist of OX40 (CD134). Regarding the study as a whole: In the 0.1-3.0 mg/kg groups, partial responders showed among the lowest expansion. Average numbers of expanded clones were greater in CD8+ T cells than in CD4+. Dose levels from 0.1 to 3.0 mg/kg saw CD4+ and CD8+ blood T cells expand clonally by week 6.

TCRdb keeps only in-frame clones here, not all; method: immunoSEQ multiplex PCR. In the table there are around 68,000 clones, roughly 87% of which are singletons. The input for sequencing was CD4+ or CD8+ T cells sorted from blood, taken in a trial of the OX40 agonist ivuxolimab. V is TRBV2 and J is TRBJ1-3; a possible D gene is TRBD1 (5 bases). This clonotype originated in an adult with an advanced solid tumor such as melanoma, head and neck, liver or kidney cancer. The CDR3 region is CASTGGGSGNTIYF. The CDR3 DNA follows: TGTGCCAGCACTGGGGGAGGATCTGGAAACACCATATATTTT.